The 21 T cell receptor beta chains given below trace back to one sample, sequenced in a study of neoadjuvant nivolumab and ipilimumab in lung cancer. Here immunoSEQ multiplex PCR was the method, and the copy in TCRdb shows in-frame clones only, minus some. The sample lists fewer than 30,000 clones; about 76% were seen once. Here the sequenced sample was tumor tissue, taken after neoadjuvant nivolumab, alone or with ipilimumab, at or shortly before surgery. The receptors shown here come from an adult with non-small cell lung cancer.

V is TRBV2 and J is TRBJ1-2, with D possibly TRBD1 on 5 matching bases. CDR1 is SNHLY, CDR2 FYNNEI, per germline. The CDR3 totals 12 residues. Trimming cost V 3 bases and J 10 bases, with 12 bases left between them. The CDR3 sequence: CASSDSGGYYTF. The CDR3 DNA reads TGTGCCAGCAGTGATTCGGGGGGTTACTACACCTTC.

This clone has only a few counts. Sequence at one end of the junction differs from germline and may be a read error. The CDR3 region has the DNA TGTGCTAGCAGCTTAGCGCGGGGGGGACTCTCCTACGAGCAGTACTTC. Protein sequence: CASSLARGGLSYEQYF. The chain uses TRBV7-7 and TRBJ2-7, with 9 bases lining up with TRBD2. The CDR3 runs to 16 residues. The V gene's germline CDR1 is SSHAT and CDR2 FNYEAQ (reference sequence).

The rearrangement links TRBV29-1 to TRBJ2-3; 9 nucleotides agree with TRBD1. CDR1 and CDR2 (germline): SQVTM, ANQGSEA. V was clipped by 3 bases and J by 4 bases; unmatched bases: 2. This CDR3 comprises 13 residues. The CDR3: CSVDRDRADTQYF. The CDR3 bases are TGCAGCGTTGACCGGGACAGGGCAGATACGCAGTATTTT.

This chain connects TRBV5-5 to TRBJ2-2; the D gene could be TRBD1 or TRBD2 (6 bases each). CDR3 size: 17 residues. The ends were cut back, 1 base at V and 0 bases at J, with 13 bases in the middle. Germline values: CDR1 SGHKS, CDR2 YYEKEE (reference sequence). DNA for the CDR3: TGTGCCAGCAGCTTGATAGGGGGGCCGACGAACACCGGGGAGCTGTTTTTT. It encodes CASSLIGGPTNTGELFF.

The chain uses TRBV5-6 and TRBJ2-7; D is unresolved. The CDR3 has 14 residues. Trimming left V 4 bases short and J 0 bases short, with 11 bases between. Germline V gene data show CDR1 as SGHDT and CDR2 as YYEEEE. In nucleotides, the CDR3 is TGTGCCAGCAGCCCTGACGGCTACTCCTACGAGCAGTACTTC. This encodes CASSPDGYSYEQYF.

V is TRBV5-6 and J is TRBJ2-2; D remains ambiguous. Germline V lookup: CDR1 SGHDT, CDR2 YYEEEE. Trimming removed 2 bases from V and 6 bases from J, with 5 bases in between. The CDR3 contains 12 residues. CDR3 region: CASSFVSGELFF. DNA of the CDR3: TGTGCCAGCAGCTTTGTTTCCGGGGAGCTGTTTTTT.

This chain links TRBV5-1 with TRBJ2-5; D uncertain. The CDR3 has 11 residues. CDR1 and CDR2 from the germline V gene are SGHRS and YFSETQ. Trimming pared 4 bases from V and 2 bases from J, leaving 3 bases between. The CDR3 is CASSAQETQYF. In DNA, the CDR3 is TGCGCCAGCAGCGCGCAAGAGACCCAGTACTTC.

The J gene is TRBJ2-2, the V gene TRBV14, with D maybe TRBD1 (5 bases). Germline V gene data show CDR1 as SGHDN and CDR2 as FVKESK. The CDR3 extends over 15 amino acids. Trimming cost V 4 bases and J 1 base, with 10 bases left between them. As DNA, the CDR3 is TGTGCCAGCAGCCCCCTCGGACAGAACACCGGGGAGCTGTTTTTT. Its protein is CASSPLGQNTGELFF.

The chain joins TRBV5-4 to TRBJ2-7; 10 nucleotides agree with TRBD1. The CDR3 loop spans 15 amino acids. V gave up 1 base and J gave up 7 bases; unmatched junction bases: 8. Germline V gives CDR1 SGHNT, CDR2 YYREEE (reference sequence). The CDR3 DNA sequence: TGTGCCAGCAGCTTGTCGGGACAGGGGACGGGTGAGCAGTACTTC. Its protein product is CASSLSGQGTGEQYF.

The V gene is TRBV27, the J gene TRBJ2-5; TRBD1 matches 9 bases. Germline values: CDR1 MNHEY, CDR2 SMNVEV (reference sequence). The CDR3 consists of 14 residues. Losses at the gene ends were 4 bases for V and 5 bases for J; bases not matched to a gene: 5. DNA for the CDR3: TGTGCCAGCAGTTCAGACAGGGGGACGGAGACCCAGTACTTC. Its protein is CASSSDRGTETQYF.

This clone was seen only a few times. CDR3 DNA: TGTGCCAGTAGGCCAGAAAATTCGAATTCACCCCTCCACTTT. Residues: CASRPENSNSPLHF. The chain recombines TRBV19 with TRBJ1-6; D gene uncertain. CDR1 and CDR2 from the germline V gene are LNHDA and SQIVND (reference sequence). The CDR3 contains 14 residues. V dropped 6 bases and J dropped 7 bases, with 13 bases sitting between them. Filled out from reference TRBV19 and TRBJ1-6, the complete variable domain reads DGGITQSPKYLFRKEGQNVTLSCEQNLNHDAMYWYRQDPGQGLRLIYYSQIVNDFQKGDIAEGYSVSREKKESFPLTVTSAQKNPTAFYLCASRPENSNSPLHFGNGTRLTVT.

V usage is TRBV9 and J usage is TRBJ2-5; D perhaps matches TRBD1 (6 bases). Trimming shortened V by 0 bases and J by 2 bases, and 14 bases separated the two germline ends. Germline loops: CDR1 SGDLS, CDR2 YYNGEE. The CDR3 runs 16 residues. CDR3 amino acids: CASSVGTGSSQETQYF. For the CDR3, the DNA is TGTGCCAGCAGCGTAGGCACAGGGTCTTCTCAAGAGACCCAGTACTTC.

This chain uses TRBV5-1 with TRBJ1-3, with TRBD1 matching over 8 bases. The germline gives CDR1 SGHRS, CDR2 YFSETQ. The CDR3 totals 17 residues. The V segment lost 4 bases and the J segment 2 bases; nucleotides outside the gene matches: 11. In DNA, the CDR3 is TGCGCCAGCAGCGACATGGACAGGGATTATGCTGGAAACACCATATATTTT. Its protein is CASSDMDRDYAGNTIYF.

This chain links TRBV6-5 with TRBJ2-1; TRBD1 aligns across 8 bases. Trimming cost V 5 bases and J 1 base; bases outside gene matches: 4. CDR1 and CDR2 from the germline V gene are MNHEY and SVGAGI. The CDR3 runs to 15 residues. CDR3 region: CASSPQGASYNEQFF. In DNA, the CDR3 is TGTGCCAGCAGTCCGCAGGGGGCTTCCTACAATGAGCAGTTCTTC.

The chain carries TRBV27 and TRBJ1-2; weak D call: TRBD1 (5 bases). With 7 bases removed from V and 4 bases from J, the gap between germline ends came to 22 bases. Germline V gene lookup returns CDR1 MNHEY and CDR2 SMNVEV (reference sequence). The CDR3 is 16 residues long. CDR3 sequence: CASTYGAAWGSYGYTF. CDR3 coding DNA: TGTGCCAGCACTTATGGGGCCGCATGGGGCAGCTATGGCTACACCTTC.

This chain connects TRBV18 to TRBJ1-1; 9 bases map to TRBD1. Unmatched junction bases numbered 8, after V lost 6 bases and J lost 3 bases. Germline V gives CDR1 KGHSH, CDR2 LQKENI. CDR3 length equals 15 residues. CDR3 sequence: CASSPGTGTYTEAFF. The CDR3 DNA reads as TGTGCCAGCTCCCCCGGGACAGGGACCTACACTGAAGCTTTCTTT. The entire variable domain, with the rest obtained from reference TRBV18 and TRBJ1-1, is as follows: NAGVMQNPRHLVRRRGQEARLRCSPMKGHSHVYWYRQLPEEGLKFMVYLQKENIIDESGMPKERFSAEFPKEGPSILRIQQVVRGDSAAYFCASSPGTGTYTEAFFGQGTRLTVV.

J is TRBJ1-1 and V is TRBV5-1, with a tentative D call TRBD1 (5 bases). The CDR3 extends over 14 amino acids. The germline gives CDR1 SGHRS, CDR2 YFSETQ. V was clipped by 4 bases and J by 0 bases, with 10 bases between them. This CDR3 is CASSAGTMNTEAFF. The CDR3 coding sequence is TGCGCCAGCAGCGCAGGGACGATGAACACTGAAGCTTTCTTT.

Comments on this clone: A read error may explain this, as a much larger clone is one base away. The chain employs TRBV5-4 and TRBJ1-1, with 8 bases lining up with TRBD1. V lost 2 bases and J lost 1; bases outside the gene matches: 1. This CDR3 contains 14 residues. CDR1 and CDR2 (germline): SGHNT, YYREEE (reference sequence). CDR3 loop: CASSLTGGNTEAFF. Here the CDR3 DNA reads TGTGCCAGCAGCTTAACAGGGGGGAACACTGAAGCTTTCTTT.

V gene TRBV2 combines with J gene TRBJ2-5; 10 bases are shared with TRBD2. Germline V gene sequence: CDR1 SNHLY, CDR2 FYNNEI. This CDR3 spans 16 amino acids. Trimming at V came to 2 bases and at J to 1 base, leaving 4 bases not matched to a gene. CDR3 coding DNA: TGTGCCAGCAGTGAACAACTAGCGGGGTCCCAAGAGACCCAGTACTTC. The encoded protein is CASSEQLAGSQETQYF.

This chain uses TRBV7-9 with TRBJ1-2; a weak D match, TRBD1 (5 bases). From germline, CDR1 is SEHNR and CDR2 FQNEAQ (reference sequence). This CDR3 spans 14 amino acids. Deletions cut 4 bases from V and 2 bases from J, with 11 bases between. Here the CDR3 reads CASSSGTGNYGYTF. CDR3 nucleotide sequence: TGTGCCAGCAGCTCAGGGACGGGAAACTATGGCTACACCTTC.

The chain couples TRBV2 to TRBJ2-3; unclear D gene. V was cut by 6 bases and J by 3 bases, with 13 bases left in between. The CDR3 spans 14 residues. The germline V gene encodes CDR1 SNHLY and CDR2 FYNNEI. The CDR3 spells CASSALQSTDTQYF. The CDR3 DNA is TGTGCCAGCAGCGCTTTACAGTCAACAGATACGCAGTATTTT.